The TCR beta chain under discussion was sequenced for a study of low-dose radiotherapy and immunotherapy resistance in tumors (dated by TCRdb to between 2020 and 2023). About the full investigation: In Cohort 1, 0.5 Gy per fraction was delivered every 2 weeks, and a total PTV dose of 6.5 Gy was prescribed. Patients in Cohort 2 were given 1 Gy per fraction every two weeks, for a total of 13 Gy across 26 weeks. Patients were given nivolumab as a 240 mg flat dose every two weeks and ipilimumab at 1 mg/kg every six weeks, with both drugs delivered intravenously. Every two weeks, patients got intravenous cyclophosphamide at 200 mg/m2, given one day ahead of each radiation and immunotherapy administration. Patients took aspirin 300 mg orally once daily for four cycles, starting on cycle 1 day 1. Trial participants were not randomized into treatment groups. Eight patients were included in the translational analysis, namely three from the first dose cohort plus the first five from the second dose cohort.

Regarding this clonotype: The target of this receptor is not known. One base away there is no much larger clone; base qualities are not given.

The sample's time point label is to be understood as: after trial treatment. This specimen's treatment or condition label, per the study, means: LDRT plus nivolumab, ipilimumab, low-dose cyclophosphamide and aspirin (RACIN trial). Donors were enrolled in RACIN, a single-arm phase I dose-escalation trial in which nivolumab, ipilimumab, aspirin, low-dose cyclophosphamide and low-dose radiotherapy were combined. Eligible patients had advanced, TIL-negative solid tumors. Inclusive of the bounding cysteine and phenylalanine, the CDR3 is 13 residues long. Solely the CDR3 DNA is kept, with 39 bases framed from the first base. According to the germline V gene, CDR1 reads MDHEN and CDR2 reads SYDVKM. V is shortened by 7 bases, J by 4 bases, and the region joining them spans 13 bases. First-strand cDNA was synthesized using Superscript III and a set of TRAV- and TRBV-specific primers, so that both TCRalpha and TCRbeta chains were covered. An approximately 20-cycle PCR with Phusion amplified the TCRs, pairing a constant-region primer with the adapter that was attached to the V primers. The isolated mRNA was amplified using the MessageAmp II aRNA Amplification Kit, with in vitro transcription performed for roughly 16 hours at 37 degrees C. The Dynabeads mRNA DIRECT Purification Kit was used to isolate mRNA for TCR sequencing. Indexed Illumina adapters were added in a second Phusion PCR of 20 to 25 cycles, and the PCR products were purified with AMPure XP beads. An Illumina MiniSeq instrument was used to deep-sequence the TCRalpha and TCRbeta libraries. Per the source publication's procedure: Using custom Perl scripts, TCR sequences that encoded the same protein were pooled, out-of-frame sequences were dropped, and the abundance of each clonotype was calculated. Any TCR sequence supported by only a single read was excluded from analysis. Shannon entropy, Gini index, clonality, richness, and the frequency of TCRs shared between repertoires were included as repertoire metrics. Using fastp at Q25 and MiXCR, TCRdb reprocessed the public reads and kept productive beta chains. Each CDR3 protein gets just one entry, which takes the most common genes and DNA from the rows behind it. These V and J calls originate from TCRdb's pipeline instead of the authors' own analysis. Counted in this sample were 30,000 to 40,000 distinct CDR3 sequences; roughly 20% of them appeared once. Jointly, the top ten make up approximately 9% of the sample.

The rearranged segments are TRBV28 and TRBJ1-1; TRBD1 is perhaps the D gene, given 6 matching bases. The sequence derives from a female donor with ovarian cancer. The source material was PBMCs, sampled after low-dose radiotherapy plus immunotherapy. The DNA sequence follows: TGTGCCAGCAACCGGGGGGGCGGCACTGAAGCTTTCTTT. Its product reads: CASNRGGGTEAFF.